This TCR beta chain originates from a study of blood T cell repertoires in COVID-19 (TCRdb year 2020). In the study overall: Samples covering the acute and convalescent phases of COVID-19 were provided by collaborators in the United States, Italy and Spain. The prospective study material was composed of cDNA or gDNA derived from T cells, B-cell-depleted T cells, or PBMCs. Samples were obtained from the ongoing ImmuneRACE study (first 160 participants) and from roughly 1,300 subjects provided by 6 global collaborators. A de-identified subject ID, COVID-19 status, age in years and sex were almost always included in the sample metadata. The repertoires were released in a freely available public database intended as a resource for research on the immune response to SARS-CoV-2. Where available, HLA class I and class II types were obtained from metadata supplied by the sample provider rather than from assay-based typing. The dataset comprised deeply sampled blood TCRbeta repertoires from subjects exposed to, actively infected with, or recovered from COVID-19. The paper as a whole reports these results and caveats: How much clinical and demographic metadata was included differed by source and by participant, and the metadata was provided uncurated.

The germline V gene provides CDR1 MNHEY and CDR2 SVGEGT. V is trimmed back by 2 bases and J by 4 bases, and the junction contains 13 bases that no gene match accounts for. The CDR3 runs 17 residues from the cysteine to the phenylalanine. Of all the DNA, just the CDR3 is kept, 51 bases in frame from base 1. TCRbeta CDR3 regions were amplified from genomic DNA by means of the immunoSEQ Assay, a bias-controlled multiplex PCR. In the original analysis: The number of nucleated cells in each sample was estimated from the amplification of reference gene primers within the assay. Sequence reads were collapsed and filtered to measure the absolute abundance of every unique TCRbeta CDR3 rearrangement. Productive Simpson clonality was computed per sample as the square root of Simpson's diversity index over productive rearrangements. This immuneACCESS table, as held by TCRdb, lists in-frame sequences with V and J called but not all clones. Of the missing ones, under half trace to an unresolved V gene in checked studies; the others have no known cause. V and J calls and clone size come straight from that table; D and trimming were deduced from the DNA. In all, the sample holds more than 150,000 clones, and 70% to 80% of those were seen once. Jointly, the top ten make up approximately 15% of the sample.

Participants in the prospective study were aged about 18 to 95 years, lived in 24 United States geographic areas, and enrolled through a virtual design. In the prospective study, participants were assigned to cohorts based on the clinical history participants reported in a screening survey and a study questionnaire. Exposed participants had been in contact, within 2 weeks of entering the study, with a person who had a PCR-confirmed or clinician-diagnosed case of COVID-19. Mobile phlebotomists in the prospective study collected whole blood, serum and a nasopharyngeal or oropharyngeal swab from every participant. Prospective study participants could optionally give additional blood draws and questionnaires over an approximately 2-month period. Prospective study blood samples were shipped either frozen or at room temperature before DNA extraction. Regarding this clone: The specificity of this receptor is unknown. No much larger clone is present one base from it, and per-base qualities are unavailable.

Recombination connected TRBV6-2 or TRBV6-3 to TRBJ1-2, with TRBD1 identical over 7 junction bases. The clonotype originates from a man between 60 and 75 years old who had been exposed to COVID-19. Sequenced sample: PBMCs or T cells enriched from blood (not recorded which). The CDR3 corresponds to CASSYLATGAPSYGYTF. The nucleotide sequence is given as TGTGCCAGCAGTTACCTAGCCACAGGGGCCCCAAGCTATGGCTACACCTTC.